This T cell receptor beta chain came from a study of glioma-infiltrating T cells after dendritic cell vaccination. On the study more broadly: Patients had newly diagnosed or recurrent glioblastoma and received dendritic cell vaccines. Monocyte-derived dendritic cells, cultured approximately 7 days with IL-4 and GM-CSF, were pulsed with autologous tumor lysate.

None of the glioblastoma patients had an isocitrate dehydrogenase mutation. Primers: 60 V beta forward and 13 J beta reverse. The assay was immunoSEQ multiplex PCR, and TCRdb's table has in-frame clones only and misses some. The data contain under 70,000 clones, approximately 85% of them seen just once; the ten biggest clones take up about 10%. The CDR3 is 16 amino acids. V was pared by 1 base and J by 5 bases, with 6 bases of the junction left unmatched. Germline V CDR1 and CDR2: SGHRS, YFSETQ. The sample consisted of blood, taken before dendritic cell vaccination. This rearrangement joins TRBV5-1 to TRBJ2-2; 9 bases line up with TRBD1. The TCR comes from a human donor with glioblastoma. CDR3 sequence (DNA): TGCGCCAGCAGCTTGTTTGAGACAGGGGGTACCGGGGAGCTGTTTTTT. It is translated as CASSLFETGGTGELFF.